What follows are 3 T cell receptor beta chains derived from one specimen sequenced in a study of sequential checkpoint blockade in melanoma (dated by TCRdb to about 2019). The treatment or condition label on this specimen signifies: randomized to nivolumab then ipilimumab (arm A) or the reverse (arm B). Library generation was performed with the immunoSEQ multiplex PCR assay. TCRdb's version of the immuneACCESS table is confined to in-frame rearrangements and falls short of the full clone set. An unresolved V gene accounts for under half of the shortfall where checked; the remainder is of unknown origin. The sample yields fewer than 40,000 clones; about 88% were counted once. The ten biggest clones cover 12% of the sample. The sample here was CD8+ T cells sorted from blood (inferred from file names), taken from a patient given nivolumab and ipilimumab in sequence. The source is a human donor with melanoma.

V and J are TRBV9 and TRBJ2-1, with TRBD2 matching 9 bases. This CDR3 is 15 amino acids long. V was pared by 3 bases and J by 8 bases, with 9 bases of the junction left unmatched. The V gene's germline CDR1 is SGDLS and CDR2 YYNGEE. CDR3 sequence: CASSDSGTSLDEQFF. The CDR3 bases are TGTGCCAGCAGCGATTCCGGGACTAGCCTGGATGAGCAGTTCTTC.

The V call is TRBV11-1, the J call TRBJ2-7; 7 bases are a match to TRBD1. CDR3 size: 15 residues. The germline CDR1 and CDR2 sequences are SGHAT and FQDESV (reference sequence). The V and J ends lost 2 bases and 3 bases, in that order; junction bases with no gene match: 7. In DNA form, the CDR3 reads TGTGCCAGCAGCTTATTTGCAGGGGACAGCTACGAGCAGTACTTC. It encodes CASSLFAGDSYEQYF.

This chain joins TRBV5-4 and TRBJ2-7, with 10 bases lining up with TRBD2. Looked up from germline, CDR1 is SGHNT and CDR2 is YYREEE (reference sequence). V trimming: 4 bases; J trimming: 5 bases; junction bases outside the gene matches: 6. The CDR3 spans 14 residues. The CDR3 DNA sequence: TGTGCCAGCAGCAACGGACTAGCGGCCCACGAGCAGTACGTC. Translated, it gives CASSNGLAAHEQYV.